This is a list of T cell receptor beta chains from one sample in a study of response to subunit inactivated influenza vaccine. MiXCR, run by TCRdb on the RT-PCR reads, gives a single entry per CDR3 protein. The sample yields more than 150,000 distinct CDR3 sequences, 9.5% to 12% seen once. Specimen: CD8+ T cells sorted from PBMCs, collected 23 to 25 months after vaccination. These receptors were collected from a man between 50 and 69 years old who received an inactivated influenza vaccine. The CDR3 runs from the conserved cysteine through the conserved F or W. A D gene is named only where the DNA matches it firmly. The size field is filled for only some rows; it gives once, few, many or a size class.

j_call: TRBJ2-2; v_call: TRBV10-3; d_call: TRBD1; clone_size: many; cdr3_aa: CAISDTGASNTGELFF; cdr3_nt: TGTGCCATCAGTGATACAGGGGCTTCGAACACCGGGGAGCTGTTTTTT
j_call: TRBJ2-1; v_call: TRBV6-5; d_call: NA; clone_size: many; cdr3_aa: CASSLGPLNYNEQFF; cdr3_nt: TGTGCCAGCAGTTTGGGACCGCTAAACTACAATGAGCAGTTCTTC
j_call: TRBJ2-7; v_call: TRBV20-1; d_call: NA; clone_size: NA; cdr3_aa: CSARDRDGSYEQYF; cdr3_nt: TGCAGTGCTAGAGATCGGGACGGCTCCTACGAGCAGTACTTC
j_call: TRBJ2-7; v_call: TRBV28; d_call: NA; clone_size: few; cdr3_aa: CASSWTQNEQYF; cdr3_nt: TGTGCCAGCAGCTGGACCCAAAACGAGCAGTACTTC
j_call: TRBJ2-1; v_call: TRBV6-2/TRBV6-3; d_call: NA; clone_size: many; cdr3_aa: CASSYPAWEGVNNEQFF; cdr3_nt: TGTGCCAGCAGTTACCCGGCGTGGGAGGGGGTTAACAATGAGCAGTTCTTC
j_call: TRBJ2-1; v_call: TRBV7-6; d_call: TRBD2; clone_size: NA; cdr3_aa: CASSLGSGRAGEQFF; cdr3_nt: TGTGCCAGCAGCTTAGGTAGCGGGAGGGCCGGTGAGCAGTTCTTC
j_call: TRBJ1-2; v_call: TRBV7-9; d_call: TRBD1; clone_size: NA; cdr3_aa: CASSLGQGVYGYTF; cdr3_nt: TGTGCCAGCAGCTTGGGACAGGGGGTATATGGCTACACCTTC
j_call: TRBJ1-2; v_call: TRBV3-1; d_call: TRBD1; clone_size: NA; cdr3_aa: CASSQGGGTDPFLGGYTF; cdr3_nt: TGTGCCAGCAGCCAAGGGGGGGGGACAGACCCGTTTCTGGGTGGCTACACCTTC
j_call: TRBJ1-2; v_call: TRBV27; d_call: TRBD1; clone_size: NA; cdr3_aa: CASSYGQDTDGYTF; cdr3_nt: TGTGCCAGCAGTTATGGACAGGACACGGATGGCTACACCTTC
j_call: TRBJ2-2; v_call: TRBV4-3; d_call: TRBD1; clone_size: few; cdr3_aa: CASSRKGDRSNTGELFF; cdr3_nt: TGCGCCAGCAGCCGAAAAGGGGACAGGTCGAACACCGGGGAGCTGTTTTTT
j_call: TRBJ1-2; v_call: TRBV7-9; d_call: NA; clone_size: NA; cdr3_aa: CASSTGTDPNYGYTF; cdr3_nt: TGTGCCAGCAGCACTGGGACGGATCCTAACTATGGCTACACCTTC
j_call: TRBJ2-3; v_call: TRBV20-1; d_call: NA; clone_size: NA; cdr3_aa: CSARDPYVPDTQYF; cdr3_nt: TGCAGTGCTAGAGATCCGTATGTGCCAGATACGCAGTATTTT
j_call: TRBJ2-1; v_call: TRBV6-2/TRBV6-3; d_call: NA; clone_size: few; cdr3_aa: CASSYSAGWGNEQFF; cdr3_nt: TGTGCCAGCAGTTACTCGGCCGGGTGGGGCAATGAGCAGTTCTTC
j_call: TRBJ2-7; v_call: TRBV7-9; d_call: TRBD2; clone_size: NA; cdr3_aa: CASSPTSGDSYEQYF; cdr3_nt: TGTGCCAGCAGCCCGACTAGCGGGGACTCCTACGAGCAGTACTTC
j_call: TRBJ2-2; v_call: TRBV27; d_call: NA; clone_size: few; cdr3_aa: CASSLAGSTGELFF; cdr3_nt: TGTGCCAGCAGTTTAGCGGGGTCCACCGGGGAGCTGTTTTTT
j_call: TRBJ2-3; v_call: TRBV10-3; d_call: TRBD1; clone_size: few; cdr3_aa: CAIRGLGTGATDTQYF; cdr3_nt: TGTGCCATCAGGGGGCTCGGGACAGGGGCCACAGATACGCAGTATTTT
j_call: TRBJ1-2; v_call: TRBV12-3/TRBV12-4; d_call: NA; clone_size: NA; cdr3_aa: CASSLGQYYGYTF; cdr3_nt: TGTGCCAGCAGTTTAGGGCAATACTATGGCTACACCTTC
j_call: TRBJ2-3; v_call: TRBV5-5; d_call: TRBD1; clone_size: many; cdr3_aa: CASSQGGTDTQYF; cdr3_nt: TGTGCCAGCAGCCAGGGGGGCACAGATACGCAGTATTTT
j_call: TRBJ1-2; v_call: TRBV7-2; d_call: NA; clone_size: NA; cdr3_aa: CASSKTGTGYGYTF; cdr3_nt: TGTGCCAGCAGCAAGACCGGGACGGGCTATGGCTACACCTTC
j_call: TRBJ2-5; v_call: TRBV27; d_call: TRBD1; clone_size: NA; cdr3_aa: CPSSFLTGGRETQYF; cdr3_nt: TGTCCCAGCAGTTTTTTGACAGGGGGCAGGGAGACCCAGTACTTC
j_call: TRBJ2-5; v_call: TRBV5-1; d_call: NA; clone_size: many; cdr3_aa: CASSPIRGNQETQYF; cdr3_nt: TGCGCCAGCAGCCCGATACGGGGTAACCAAGAGACCCAGTACTTC
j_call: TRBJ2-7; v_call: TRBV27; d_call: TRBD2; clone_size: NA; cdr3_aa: CASCLVAGSYEQYF; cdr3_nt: TGTGCCAGCTGTCTGGTAGCGGGCTCCTACGAGCAGTACTTC
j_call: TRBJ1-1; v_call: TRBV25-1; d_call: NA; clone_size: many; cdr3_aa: CASSGIGSWALGNTEAFF; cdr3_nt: TGTGCCAGTTCAGGTATCGGCTCCTGGGCGTTGGGGAACACTGAAGCTTTCTTT
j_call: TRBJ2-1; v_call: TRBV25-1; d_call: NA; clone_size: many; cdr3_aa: CASGLGGYNEQFF; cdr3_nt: TGTGCCAGCGGATTGGGCGGTTACAATGAGCAGTTCTTC
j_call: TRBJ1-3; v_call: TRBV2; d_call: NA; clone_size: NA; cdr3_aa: CASSASGTPTLSGNTIYF; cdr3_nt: TGTGCCAGCAGTGCCTCCGGGACACCGACCCTCTCTGGAAACACCATATATTTT
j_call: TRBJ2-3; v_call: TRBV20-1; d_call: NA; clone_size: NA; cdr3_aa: CSARKGGRNTQYF; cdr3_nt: TGCAGTGCCAGGAAGGGGGGGCGGAATACGCAGTATTTT
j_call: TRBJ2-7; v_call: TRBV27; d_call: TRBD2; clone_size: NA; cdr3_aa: CASSLLAAPYEQYF; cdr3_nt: TGTGCCAGCTCGTTACTAGCGGCGCCCTACGAGCAGTACTTC
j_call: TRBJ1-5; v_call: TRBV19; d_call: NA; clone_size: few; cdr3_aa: CASSPLMGGNQPQHF; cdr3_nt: TGTGCCAGTAGTCCCCTCATGGGAGGGAATCAGCCCCAGCATTTT
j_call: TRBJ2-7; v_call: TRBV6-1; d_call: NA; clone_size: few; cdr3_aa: CASSESLPYEQYF; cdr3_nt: TGTGCCAGCAGTGAAAGTCTTCCCTACGAGCAGTACTTC
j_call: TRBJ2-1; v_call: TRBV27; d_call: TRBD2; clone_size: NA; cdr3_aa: CASSLSSLAGGLSSYNEQFF; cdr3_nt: TGTGCCAGCAGTTTATCGTCGCTAGCGGGGGGCCTCAGCTCCTACAATGAGCAGTTCTTC
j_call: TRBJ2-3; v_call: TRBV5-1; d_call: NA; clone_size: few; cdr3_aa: CASSWGSAGLNTDTQYF; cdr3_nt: TGCGCCAGCAGCTGGGGTTCGGCGGGTCTGAACACAGATACGCAGTATTTT
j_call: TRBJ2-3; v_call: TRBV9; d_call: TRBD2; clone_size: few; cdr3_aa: CASSAGAGGYTDTQYF; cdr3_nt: TGTGCCAGCAGCGCCGGGGCGGGGGGATACACAGATACGCAGTATTTT
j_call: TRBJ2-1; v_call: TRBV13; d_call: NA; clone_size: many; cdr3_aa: CASSLSIRNYNEQFF; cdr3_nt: TGTGCCAGCAGCTTGAGCATACGAAATTACAATGAGCAGTTCTTC
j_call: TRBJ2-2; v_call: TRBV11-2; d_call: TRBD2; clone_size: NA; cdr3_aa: CASSLERGGYGWTGELFF; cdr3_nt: TGTGCCAGCAGCTTAGAGCGGGGGGGCTATGGTTGGACCGGGGAGCTGTTTTTT
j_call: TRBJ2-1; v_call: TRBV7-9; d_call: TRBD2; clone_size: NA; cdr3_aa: CASSPSDGRYNEQFF; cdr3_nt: TGTGCCAGCAGCCCGTCCGACGGGAGGTACAATGAGCAGTTCTTC
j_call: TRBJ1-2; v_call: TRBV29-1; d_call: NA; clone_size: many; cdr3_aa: CSVTGTPGYTF; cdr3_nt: TGCAGCGTCACCGGGACACCGGGCTACACCTTC
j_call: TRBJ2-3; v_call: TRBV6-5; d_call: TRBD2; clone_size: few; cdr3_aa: CASSYKRGVTPLSTDTQYF; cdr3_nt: TGTGCCAGCAGTTACAAGCGGGGGGTAACCCCTCTTAGCACAGATACGCAGTATTTT
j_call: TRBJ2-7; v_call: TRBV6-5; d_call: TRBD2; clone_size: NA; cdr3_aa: CASSYARTSGRPEQYF; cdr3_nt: TGTGCCAGCAGTTACGCCAGGACTAGCGGGAGACCCGAGCAGTACTTC
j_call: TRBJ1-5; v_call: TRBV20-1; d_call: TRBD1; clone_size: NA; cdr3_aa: CSAIDREAQPQHF; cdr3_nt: TGCAGTGCTATCGACAGGGAGGCTCAGCCCCAGCATTTT
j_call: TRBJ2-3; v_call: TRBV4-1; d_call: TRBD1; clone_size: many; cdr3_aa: CASSRDRVGTDTQYF; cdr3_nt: TGCGCCAGCAGCCGTGACAGGGTTGGCACAGATACGCAGTATTTT
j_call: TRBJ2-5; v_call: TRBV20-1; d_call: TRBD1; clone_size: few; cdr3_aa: CSARGQGFPQETQYF; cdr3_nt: TGCAGTGCTAGAGGACAGGGCTTCCCCCAAGAGACCCAGTACTTC
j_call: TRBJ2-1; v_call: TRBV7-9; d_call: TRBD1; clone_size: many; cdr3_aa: CASSQLTGGHNEQFF; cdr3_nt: TGTGCCAGCAGCCAACTGACAGGGGGCCACAATGAGCAGTTCTTC
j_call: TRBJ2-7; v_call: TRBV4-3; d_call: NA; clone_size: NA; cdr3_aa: CASSQDHVSGPYEQYF; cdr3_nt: TGCGCCAGCAGCCAAGACCATGTTAGCGGTCCCTACGAGCAGTACTTC
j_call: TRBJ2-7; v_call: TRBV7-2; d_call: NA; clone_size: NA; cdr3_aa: CASSPFVGSYEQYF; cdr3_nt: TGTGCCAGCAGCCCCTTCGTTGGCTCCTACGAGCAGTACTTC
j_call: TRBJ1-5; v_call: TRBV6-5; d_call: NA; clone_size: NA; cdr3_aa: CASSYLKVPAGKGQPQHF; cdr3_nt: TGTGCCAGCAGTTACTTAAAGGTCCCGGCAGGGAAGGGTCAGCCCCAGCATTTT
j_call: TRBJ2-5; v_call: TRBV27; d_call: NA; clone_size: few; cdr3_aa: CASSFGLQETQYF; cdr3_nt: TGTGCCAGCAGCTTCGGGCTTCAAGAGACCCAGTACTTC
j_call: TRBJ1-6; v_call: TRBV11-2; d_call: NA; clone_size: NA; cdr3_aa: CASSLGTSSPLHF; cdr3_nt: TGTGCCAGCAGCCTAGGGACCTCCTCACCCCTCCACTTT
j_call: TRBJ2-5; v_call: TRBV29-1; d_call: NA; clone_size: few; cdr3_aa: CSVDTQGYQETQYF; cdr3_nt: TGCAGCGTTGACACACAGGGATACCAAGAGACCCAGTACTTC
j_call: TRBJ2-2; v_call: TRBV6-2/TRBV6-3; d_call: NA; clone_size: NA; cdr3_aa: CASHGQRTGELFF; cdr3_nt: TGTGCCAGCCACGGACAGAGAACCGGGGAGCTGTTTTTT
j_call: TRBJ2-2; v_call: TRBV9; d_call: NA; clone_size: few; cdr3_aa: CASSVGSLSGELFF; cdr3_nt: TGTGCCAGCAGCGTTGGTAGTCTATCCGGGGAGCTGTTTTTT
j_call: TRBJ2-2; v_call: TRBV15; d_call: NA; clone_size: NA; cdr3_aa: CATSRDLGSSVHTGELFF; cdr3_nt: TGTGCCACCAGCAGAGATCTCGGGTCTAGCGTCCACACCGGGGAGCTGTTTTTT
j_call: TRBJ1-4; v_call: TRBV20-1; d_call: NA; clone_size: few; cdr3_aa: CSASLILEGLEKLFF; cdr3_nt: TGCAGTGCTAGCCTGATCCTAGAGGGATTGGAAAAACTGTTTTTT
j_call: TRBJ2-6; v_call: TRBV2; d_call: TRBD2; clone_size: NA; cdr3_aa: CARRPLSGGYSGANVLTF; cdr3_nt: TGTGCCCGCAGACCTCTTAGCGGGGGCTACTCTGGGGCCAACGTCCTGACTTTC
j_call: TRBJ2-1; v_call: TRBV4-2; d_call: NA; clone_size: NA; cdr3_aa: CASSQGSLISSYNEQFF; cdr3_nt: TGTGCCAGCAGCCAAGGATCCCTCATTAGCTCCTACAATGAGCAGTTCTTC
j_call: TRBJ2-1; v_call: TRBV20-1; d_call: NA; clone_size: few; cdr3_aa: CSARDQEYNEQFF; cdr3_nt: TGCAGTGCTAGAGATCAGGAGTACAATGAGCAGTTCTTC